These 25 T cell receptor beta chains share one sample of origin, sequenced in a study of T-cell memory formation after mild COVID-19. MiXCR, applied by TCRdb to the 5' RACE reads, yields one record per CDR3 protein. Of about 150,000 distinct CDR3 sequences in the sample, 15% to 20% are singletons; the top ten hold around 2.4%. The sequenced sample was PBMCs or a T cell subset sorted from them (not recorded which). These receptor sequences come from an adult woman who had mild COVID-19 (a few samples of this study predate the infection). Cell type and time point are not known.

J is TRBJ1-1 and V is TRBV5-1; D not certain. Trimming took off 0 bases at V and 8 bases at J, with 14 bases between the two ends. Germline V gene sequence: CDR1 SGHRS, CDR2 YFSETQ. The CDR3 spans 14 residues. The CDR3 region is CASSLDDPLTEAFF. For the CDR3, the DNA is TGCGCCAGCAGCTTGGATGACCCCCTGACCGAAGCTTTCTTT.

CDR3 DNA: TGTGCCAGCAGCTTCCGGCTCGGGAAGCCGGCGTATGAGCAGTTCTTC. Amino acid sequence: CASSFRLGKPAYEQFF. This chain connects TRBV7-9 to TRBJ2-1; a possible D gene is TRBD2 (5 bases). The CDR3 is 16 residues long. V lost 3 bases and J lost 8, with 20 bases in between. The germline V gene encodes CDR1 SEHNR and CDR2 FQNEAQ (reference sequence).

CDR3 region: CSASTGLLSSYEQYF. CDR3 coding DNA: TGCAGTGCTAGCACGGGACTTCTGAGCTCCTACGAGCAGTACTTC. V usage is TRBV20-1 and J usage is TRBJ2-7, with TRBD2 as a possible D gene (6 bases). Germline values: CDR1 DFQATT, CDR2 SNEGSKA (reference sequence). The CDR3 has 15 residues. The germline V and J ends were trimmed by 3 bases and 0 bases, with 15 bases remaining between them.

A few counts support this clonotype. The genes are TRBV7-9 and TRBJ2-3, with 8 bases lining up with TRBD2. Germline CDR1 and CDR2: SEHNR and FQNEAQ (reference sequence). CDR3 length: 18 residues. Unmatched junction bases numbered 12, after V lost 4 bases and J lost 0 bases. Here the CDR3 reads CASSYPDWLAGSTDTQYF. CDR3 sequence (DNA): TGTGCCAGCAGCTACCCGGACTGGCTAGCGGGCAGCACAGATACGCAGTATTTT.

The gene calls are TRBV5-1 and TRBJ2-7; D remains ambiguous. This CDR3 spans 12 amino acids. CDR1 and CDR2 (germline): SGHRS, YFSETQ. Trimming removed 0 bases from V and 5 bases from J, with 6 bases in between. CDR3 nucleotide sequence: TGCGCCAGCAGCTTGGGAAGGAACGAGCAGTACTTC. It translates to CASSLGRNEQYF.

There are a few counts of this clonotype. The genes are TRBV12-3 or TRBV12-4 and TRBJ1-6; D possibly corresponds to TRBD1 (6 bases). The CDR3 loop spans 14 amino acids. V was cut by 3 bases and J by 7 bases, with 10 bases left in between. CDR3 sequence reads: CASSFRGANSPLHF. In DNA form, the CDR3 reads TGTGCCAGCAGTTTCCGGGGGGCAAATTCACCCCTCCACTTT.

This clonotype has just a few counts. The V call is TRBV11-3, the J call TRBJ2-1, with D possibly matching TRBD1 (6 bases). CDR3 length: 15 amino acids. Germline V gene lookup returns CDR1 SGHNT and CDR2 YENEEA. V shed 7 bases and J shed 8 bases, with 21 bases lying between them. CDR3 sequence: CASTTTGYPSDEQFF. As DNA, the CDR3 is TGTGCCAGCACCACCACAGGGTATCCGAGCGATGAGCAGTTCTTC.

This clonotype was seen more than once but under ten times. This chain joins TRBV27 and TRBJ1-6; D gene uncertain. Per the germline V gene, CDR1 is MNHEY and CDR2 is SMNVEV (reference sequence). Between the trimmed V and J ends, which lost 6 bases and 5 bases, there was a span of 2 bases. There are 11 residues in the CDR3. Here the CDR3 DNA reads TGTGCCAGCAGGAATAATTCACCCCTCCACTTT. Amino acid sequence: CASRNNSPLHF.

The chain couples TRBV20-1 to TRBJ1-2, with D uncertain. This CDR3 has 15 amino acids. The germline gives CDR1 DFQATT, CDR2 SNEGSKA (reference sequence). The CDR3 here is CGIPGLWVGLNGYTF. The CDR3 DNA reads as TGCGGTATCCCGGGGTTATGGGTAGGACTAAATGGCTACACCTTC.

V is TRBV23-1 and J is TRBJ1-2, with D unresolved. TRBV23-1 is an ORF, and what it does is uncertain. Trimming shortened V by 0 bases and J by 3 bases, and 23 bases separated the two germline ends. The CDR3 has 19 amino acids. The CDR3 loop is CASSQSDPGSGWRYYGYTF. As DNA, the CDR3 is TGCGCCAGCAGTCAATCGGATCCCGGCAGTGGATGGAGATACTATGGCTACACCTTC.

This chain joins TRBV7-2 and TRBJ2-2; D not resolved. The CDR3 sequence is 14 residues long. Trimming pared 2 bases from V and 7 bases from J, leaving 11 bases between. Germline values: CDR1 SGHTA, CDR2 FQGNSA. The chain's CDR3 is CASSLLRSHGELFF. CDR3 DNA: TGTGCCAGCAGCTTACTTCGGAGCCACGGGGAGCTGTTTTTT.

The genes are TRBV18 and TRBJ1-3; D remains unclear. Trimming took 6 bases from V and 1 from J, leaving 13 bases between them. CDR3 size: 15 residues. Germline V gives CDR1 KGHSH, CDR2 LQKENI. The CDR3 loop is CASSPNAGSGNTIYF. For the CDR3, the DNA is TGTGCCAGCTCTCCGAACGCGGGGTCTGGAAACACCATATATTTT.

This sequence joins TRBV7-8 and TRBJ2-6, with TRBD1 matching over 8 bases. The germline V gene encodes CDR1 SGHVS and CDR2 FQNEAQ. CDR3 length equals 17 residues. The V segment lost 5 bases and the J segment 0 bases; nucleotides outside the gene matches: 6. In nucleotides, the CDR3 is TGTGCCAGCAGCATAGACAGGGGACCCTCTGGGGCCAACGTCCTGACTTTC. Its protein is CASSIDRGPSGANVLTF.

This rearrangement joins TRBV4-1 to TRBJ2-7; 7 bases line up with TRBD1. The CDR3 spans 15 residues. Germline V gives CDR1 MGHRA, CDR2 YSYEKL. Germline trimming cut 3 bases from V and 6 bases from J; bases unmatched to any gene: 11. The CDR3 coding sequence is TGCGCCAGCAGCCAGAGTACAGGGGATTCCGGCGAGCAGTACTTC. Its translation: CASSQSTGDSGEQYF.

This clonotype was recorded only once. This chain connects TRBV6-2 or TRBV6-3 to TRBJ2-6; D gene uncertain. Germline CDR1 is MNHEY and CDR2 is SVGEGT. The V end was cut by 7 bases, the J end by 4 bases, with 8 bases between. CDR3 size: 13 residues. The CDR3 loop is CASTKTGANVLTF. The CDR3 coding sequence is TGTGCCAGCACTAAGACAGGGGCCAACGTCCTGACTTTC.

V is TRBV12-3 or TRBV12-4 and J is TRBJ2-1; 12 nucleotides line up with TRBD1. This CDR3 is built from 16 residues. Trimming cost V 3 bases and J 7 bases; bases outside gene matches: 7. The CDR3: CASSFIPGQGANEQFF. CDR3 nucleotides: TGTGCCAGCAGTTTTATCCCGGGACAGGGGGCTAATGAGCAGTTCTTC.

The chain employs TRBV7-9 and TRBJ1-2; TRBD1 might be the D (5 bases). With 2 bases removed from V and 2 bases from J, the gap between germline ends came to 12 bases. Looked up from germline, CDR1 is SEHNR and CDR2 is FQNEAQ (reference sequence). The CDR3 covers 15 residues. CDR3 DNA: TGTGCCAGCAGCTTACCGTCAGGGTCCAACTATGGCTACACCTTC. This codes for CASSLPSGSNYGYTF.

This clonotype was picked up a small number of times. The rearrangement joins TRBV7-8 to TRBJ1-3, with D unresolved. Per the germline V gene, CDR1 is SGHVS and CDR2 is FQNEAQ. The CDR3 has 14 residues. V was clipped by 0 bases and J by 4 bases, with 7 bases between them. CDR3 nucleotide sequence: TGTGCCAGCAGCTTAGCCCGTGAAGGAAACACCATATATTTT. This gives the protein CASSLAREGNTIYF.

V is TRBV7-8 and J is TRBJ1-1; TRBD1 matches at 7 bases. This CDR3 comprises 14 residues. V was pared by 2 bases and J by 2 bases, with 2 bases of the junction left unmatched. The germline V gene encodes CDR1 SGHVS and CDR2 FQNEAQ. DNA for the CDR3: TGTGCCAGCAGCTTATGGACAGGCAACACTGAAGCTTTCTTT. Translated: CASSLWTGNTEAFF.

The CDR3 coding sequence is TGTGCCAGCAGGTTCCGAGCTGAAGCTTTCTTT. This translates into CASRFRAEAFF. V is TRBV25-1 and J is TRBJ1-1, with no clear D. The CDR3 extends over 11 amino acids. Per the germline V gene, CDR1 is MGHDK and CDR2 is SYGVNS. The V end was cut by 6 bases, the J end by 6 bases, with 8 bases between.

This clonotype has more than one count but fewer than ten. V gene TRBV7-9 combines with J gene TRBJ2-1; D possibly corresponds to TRBD2 (6 bases). Germline V gene sequence: CDR1 SEHNR, CDR2 FQNEAQ (reference sequence). Trimming took 1 base from V and 8 from J, leaving 15 bases between them. The CDR3 has 15 amino acids. The DNA of the CDR3 is TGTGCCAGCAGCTTAGTTGGCGGGATCCCCCATGAGCAGTTCTTC. Residues: CASSLVGGIPHEQFF.

The genes are TRBV6-5 and TRBJ2-3; D is perhaps TRBD1 (6 bases). The CDR3 is 16 residues long. Germline V lookup: CDR1 MNHEY, CDR2 SVGAGI. Trimming stripped 4 bases from V and 7 bases from J, with 21 bases between. CDR3 sequence (DNA): TGTGCCAGCAGTTTTTTGGGGGCCCAATCCCCATATACGCAGTATTTT. It translates to CASSFLGAQSPYTQYF.

This clonotype was seen just once. The rearrangement uses TRBV4-3 and TRBJ1-6; perhaps TRBD1 as D (6 bases). Trimming removed 0 bases at V and 10 bases at J, with 16 bases between. Germline CDR1 and CDR2: LGHNA and YSLEER. The CDR3 extends over 16 amino acids. CDR3 DNA: TGCGCCAGCAGCCAAGAGGCGTCACAGGGATTCTCACCCCTCCACTTT. Its translation is CASSQEASQGFSPLHF.

The V gene is TRBV12-3 or TRBV12-4, the J gene TRBJ2-3; TRBD1 aligns across 7 bases. CDR3 length: 13 amino acids. V dropped 6 bases and J dropped 4; count of bases not matched to a gene: 4. The CDR3 reads CASSGQVSDTQYF. In DNA, the CDR3 is TGTGCCAGCAGCGGACAGGTTTCAGATACGCAGTATTTT.

In this sample, this clonotype turned up a few times. The V and J genes are TRBV6-5 and TRBJ2-7, with TRBD2 matching over 8 bases. The CDR3 runs 15 residues. V was clipped by 3 bases and J by 6 bases; unmatched bases: 10. The germline V gene has CDR1 MNHEY and CDR2 SVGAGI. The CDR3 protein is CASSYYERGQGEQYF. The CDR3 nucleotides read TGTGCCAGCAGTTATTACGAGCGGGGGCAGGGCGAGCAGTACTTC.